Below, 27 T cell receptor beta chains from the same sample are listed, as sequenced in a study of shared clonotypes between healthy human individuals. As defined, naive CD8 cells were CD45RO-negative and positively selected for CCR7, with terminally differentiated effector memory CD45RA+ cells excluded. Some clones are missing from TCRdb's copy, which holds only in-frame ones; the method was immunoSEQ multiplex PCR. This sample carries around 2,000,000 clones, roughly 95% of them seen once, and the ten largest clones take 0.9% to 1.4%. The sample consisted of naive CD8+ T cells sorted from blood. The receptors derive from a man aged 18 to 30 in good health.

This chain uses TRBV10-3 with TRBJ2-7; 8 bases match TRBD1. Germline assignment: CDR1 ENHRY and CDR2 SYGVKD. There are 14 residues in the CDR3. Trimming at V came to 6 bases and at J to 5 bases, leaving 9 bases not matched to a gene. CDR3: CAIRSSDRGNEQYF. In nucleotides, the CDR3 is TGTGCCATCAGATCCAGTGACAGGGGAAACGAGCAGTACTTC.

J is TRBJ2-5 and V is TRBV28; 8 nucleotides line up with TRBD1. CDR3 length equals 13 residues. Trimming at V came to 6 bases and at J to 5 bases, leaving 5 bases not matched to a gene. Germline CDR1 is MDHEN and CDR2 is SYDVKM. DNA for the CDR3: TGTGCCAGCAGCCAGGGGGCGGAGGAGACCCAGTACTTC. Translated: CASSQGAEETQYF.

V is TRBV15 and J is TRBJ1-4; D is perhaps TRBD1 (6 bases). Germline V gene lookup returns CDR1 LNHNV and CDR2 YYDKDF (reference sequence). There are 17 residues in the CDR3. V was cut by 0 bases and J by 6 bases, with 17 bases left in between. CDR3 sequence reads: CATSRDKGNRVDEKLFF. The CDR3 nucleotides read TGTGCCACCAGCAGAGATAAAGGGAACAGGGTGGATGAAAAACTGTTTTTT. Drawing the rest from reference TRBV15 and TRBJ1-4, the complete variable domain is DAMVIQNPRYQVTQFGKPVTLSCSQTLNHNVMYWYQQKSSQAPKLLFHYYDKDFNNEADTPDNFQSRRPNTSFCFLDIRSPGLGDTAMYLCATSRDKGNRVDEKLFFGSGTQLSVL.

V usage is TRBV9 and J usage is TRBJ1-3; D not certain. The CDR3 loop spans 15 amino acids. V was trimmed by 4 bases and J by 8 bases, leaving 19 bases between them. Germline V gives CDR1 SGDLS, CDR2 YYNGEE. The CDR3 region has the DNA TGTGCCAGCAGCACGAAGAACGGGGAGGTACACACCATATATTTT. This codes for CASSTKNGEVHTIYF.

Remarks on this clone: The junction does not match germline at one end; this may be a read error. The chain employs TRBV13 and TRBJ2-3, with D maybe TRBD2 (7 bases). This CDR3 is built from 16 residues. Germline CDR1 reads PRHDT; CDR2 reads FYEKMQ (reference sequence). The CDR3 DNA reads as TGTGCCAGCAGCCGCGAAGGGGGGGTTCCGGCAGATCCGCAGTATTTT. This sequence encodes CASSREGGVPADPQYF.

With respect to this clone: Other DNA sequences in this specimen translate into the identical CDR3. This chain joins TRBV6-5 and TRBJ2-7; tentative D call: TRBD1 (7 bases). The CDR3 is 14 residues long. Per germline, CDR1 MNHEY and CDR2 SVGAGI. The germline V and J ends were trimmed by 2 bases and 2 bases, with 10 bases remaining between them. The CDR3 loop is CASSYDREAYEQYF. CDR3 nucleotide sequence: TGTGCCAGCAGTTACGACAGGGAGGCCTACGAGCAGTACTTC.

The genes are TRBV10-2 and TRBJ1-2, with a tentative D call TRBD1 (6 bases). Trimming removed 8 bases from V and 4 bases from J, with 17 bases in between. The CDR3 extends over 14 amino acids. In germline, CDR1 is WSHSY, CDR2 SAAADI. Here the CDR3 DNA reads TGCGCCAGCTTCGAGGCAGGGGTTCCCTATGGCTACACCTTC. Protein: CASFEAGVPYGYTF.

This chain joins TRBV5-1 and TRBJ1-1, with D uncertain. Germline CDR1 and CDR2: SGHRS and YFSETQ. The CDR3 contains 13 residues. V lost 4 bases to trimming and J lost 2 bases, with 9 bases between them. CDR3 in DNA: TGCGCCAGCAGCAGGCAAGAAAACACTGAAGCTTTCTTT. Protein sequence: CASSRQENTEAFF.

The V gene is TRBV28, the J gene TRBJ2-1; 11 nucleotides align to TRBD2. From germline, CDR1 is MDHEN and CDR2 SYDVKM. The CDR3 runs to 16 residues. The V gene end was trimmed by 2 bases and the J gene end by 6 bases; junction bases not matched to a gene: 6. The CDR3 DNA reads TGTGCCAGCAGTTTACCCTCCGGACTAGCGGGCAATGAGCAGTTCTTC. This sequence encodes CASSLPSGLAGNEQFF.

The chain uses TRBV6-5 and TRBJ1-2; possible D gene TRBD1, 6 bases. CDR1 is MNHEY and CDR2 is SVGAGI in the germline V gene. The CDR3 is 14 residues long. Trimming left V 8 bases short and J 4 bases short, with 17 bases between. CDR3 in amino acids: CASDADGGGYGYTF. CDR3 sequence (DNA): TGTGCCAGCGACGCGGACGGGGGCGGCTATGGCTACACCTTC.

The genes are TRBV4-1 and TRBJ2-7; D may be TRBD2 (6 bases). The CDR3 is 15 amino acids. Germline assignment: CDR1 MGHRA and CDR2 YSYEKL. Trimming pared 0 bases from V and 0 bases from J, leaving 9 bases between. CDR3 nucleotide sequence: TGCGCCAGCAGCCAAGAACTCGGGAGCTCCTACGAGCAGTACTTC. Translated, it gives CASSQELGSSYEQYF.

The chain is built from TRBV4-1 and TRBJ1-3; D is undetermined. With 1 base removed from V and 6 bases from J, the gap between germline ends came to 7 bases. CDR3 length: 13 amino acids. CDR1 is MGHRA, CDR2 YSYEKL, per germline. The CDR3 here is CASSQAPTNTIYF. The CDR3 nucleotides read TGCGCCAGCAGCCAAGCCCCAACAAACACCATATATTTT.

The chain is built from TRBV27 and TRBJ2-7; 10 bases fit TRBD1. CDR1 is MNHEY, CDR2 SMNVEV, per germline (reference sequence). The CDR3 has 14 residues. V gave up 2 bases and J gave up 7 bases; unmatched junction bases: 5. The CDR3 sequence is CASSLVGQGREQYF. The CDR3 DNA reads as TGTGCCAGCAGTTTAGTGGGACAGGGGAGGGAGCAGTACTTC.

The chain has TRBV6-5 and TRBJ2-7; D is ambiguous. V was shortened by 6 bases and J by 0 bases, with 15 bases between the two germline ends. Germline CDR1 and CDR2: MNHEY and SVGAGI. CDR3 length: 15 amino acids. CDR3 residues: CASSPAKGSSYEQYF. The CDR3 bases are TGTGCCAGCAGCCCTGCGAAGGGAAGCTCCTACGAGCAGTACTTC.

This chain links TRBV28 with TRBJ1-5; a possible D gene is TRBD1 (5 bases). Trimming removed 6 bases from V and 5 bases from J, with 14 bases in between. This CDR3 spans 14 amino acids. Germline assignment: CDR1 MDHEN and CDR2 SYDVKM. CDR3: CASRGNTGYQPQHF. The CDR3 DNA reads TGTGCCAGCAGGGGAAATACAGGTTATCAGCCCCAGCATTTT.

The rearrangement links TRBV5-6 to TRBJ2-7; D ambiguous. This CDR3 is 12 amino acids long. CDR1 is SGHDT, CDR2 YYEEEE, per germline. Trimming cost V 0 bases and J 6 bases, with 7 bases left between them. The CDR3 is CASSLDTGEQYF. As DNA, the CDR3 is TGTGCCAGCAGCTTGGATACCGGCGAGCAGTACTTC. Full variable domain (missing parts from reference TRBV5-6 and TRBJ2-7): DAGVTQSPTHLIKTRGQQVTLRCSPKSGHDTVSWYQQALGQGPQFIFQYYEEEERQRGNFPDRFSGHQFPNYSSELNVNALLLGDSALYLCASSLDTGEQYFGPGTRLTVT.

The V call is TRBV5-6, the J call TRBJ1-2; 7 nucleotides agree with TRBD1. Germline V gene data show CDR1 as SGHDT and CDR2 as YYEEEE. The CDR3 length is 16 residues. Trimming took 4 bases from V and 0 from J; bases not matched to a gene: 9. This CDR3 is CASSDRQGGANYGYTF. The CDR3 nucleotides are TGTGCCAGCAGCGACCGACAGGGCGGTGCTAACTATGGCTACACCTTC.

This clone came up once. The chain is built from TRBV7-2 and TRBJ2-7; TRBD2 agrees at 7 bases. The CDR3 is 16 amino acids. Germline V gene sequence: CDR1 SGHTA, CDR2 FQGNSA. V trimming: 2 bases; J trimming: 7 bases; junction bases outside the gene matches: 14. CDR3: CASSLLGGSGLGEQYF. CDR3 DNA sequence: TGTGCCAGCAGCTTACTCGGGGGGTCCGGCCTCGGGGAGCAGTACTTC.

This sequence joins TRBV4-3 and TRBJ1-1, with D possibly TRBD1 on 6 matching bases. The CDR3 sequence is 13 residues long. V was cut by 9 bases and J by 0 bases, with 11 bases left in between. Germline lookup yields CDR1 LGHNA and CDR2 YSLEER. The CDR3: CARSDSVNTEAFF. As DNA, the CDR3 is TGCGCCAGATCGGACAGTGTGAACACTGAAGCTTTCTTT.

The rearrangement links TRBV19 to TRBJ2-2; either TRBD1 or TRBD2 may fit D (5 bases each). The germline CDR1 and CDR2 sequences are LNHDA and SQIVND (reference sequence). The ends were cut back, 3 bases at V and 6 bases at J, with 11 bases in the middle. This CDR3 contains 14 residues. CDR3 sequence reads: CASSIGAASGELFF. The CDR3 coding sequence is TGTGCCAGTAGTATCGGGGCAGCCTCCGGGGAGCTGTTTTTT.

This chain connects TRBV10-3 to TRBJ2-5; no clear D. Germline lookup yields CDR1 ENHRY and CDR2 SYGVKD. Trimming took off 2 bases at V and 5 bases at J, with 21 bases between the two ends. This CDR3 contains 17 residues. CDR3 in DNA: TGTGCCATCAGTGAGCCTACCGGCAGCCTGCTTAGGGAGACCCAGTACTTC. As protein: CAISEPTGSLLRETQYF.

The chain is built from TRBV27 and TRBJ2-3; 10 bases match TRBD1. Germline trimming cut 6 bases from V and 6 bases from J; bases unmatched to any gene: 15. The CDR3 totals 17 residues. CDR1 and CDR2 from the germline V gene are MNHEY and SMNVEV (reference sequence). The CDR3 reads CASSATEPGQGMDTQYF. The CDR3 DNA sequence: TGTGCCAGCAGCGCAACCGAACCGGGACAGGGGATGGATACGCAGTATTTT.

CDR3 bases: TGCAGCGTTGGAAAAGGTGTTGGCGGGGAGCTGTTTTTT. It encodes CSVGKGVGGELFF. The genes are TRBV29-1 and TRBJ2-2; D unresolved. The germline CDR1 and CDR2 sequences are SQVTM and ANQGSEA. The CDR3 runs to 13 residues. V dropped 4 bases and J dropped 7 bases, with 13 bases sitting between them.

This chain links TRBV28 with TRBJ2-7; D might be TRBD1 (7 bases). The length of the CDR3 is 14 residues. The V end was cut by 3 bases, the J end by 2 bases, with 11 bases between. Per the germline V gene, CDR1 is MDHEN and CDR2 is SYDVKM. CDR3 in amino acids: CASSLAGQTYEQYF. CDR3 sequence (DNA): TGTGCCAGCAGTTTGGCGGGACAGACCTACGAGCAGTACTTC.

With respect to this clone: The identical CDR3 is also encoded by other nucleotide sequences in the sample. The CDR3 DNA sequence: TGTGCCAGCAGCCCGCAGGGCTATGGCTACACCTTC. It codes for CASSPQGYGYTF. This chain joins TRBV5-6 and TRBJ1-2; the D gene is possibly TRBD1 (5 bases). Trimming shortened V by 4 bases and J by 4 bases, and 8 bases separated the two germline ends. This CDR3 has 12 residues. Per the germline V gene, CDR1 is SGHDT and CDR2 is YYEEEE. Full variable domain (missing parts from reference TRBV5-6 and TRBJ1-2): DAGVTQSPTHLIKTRGQQVTLRCSPKSGHDTVSWYQQALGQGPQFIFQYYEEEERQRGNFPDRFSGHQFPNYSSELNVNALLLGDSALYLCASSPQGYGYTFGSGTRLTVV.

The chain's CDR3 is CASSQERGIGYEQYF. Written as DNA, the CDR3 is TGCGCCAGCAGCCAAGAACGGGGTATCGGGTACGAGCAGTACTTC. V gene TRBV4-1 combines with J gene TRBJ2-7, with D tentatively TRBD2 (5 bases). Trimming cost V 0 bases and J 4 bases, with 13 bases left between them. The CDR3 has 15 amino acids. Germline V gives CDR1 MGHRA, CDR2 YSYEKL.

The rearrangement uses TRBV13 and TRBJ1-2; no firm D call. This CDR3 contains 13 residues. The germline V gene encodes CDR1 PRHDT and CDR2 FYEKMQ (reference sequence). The V and J ends lost 5 bases and 8 bases respectively, with 15 bases between them. The chain's CDR3 is CASSQGRERGYTF. The CDR3 DNA follows: TGTGCCAGCAGCCAAGGACGGGAGCGAGGCTACACCTTC. The full variable domain, its missing parts supplied by reference TRBV13 and TRBJ1-2, is AAGVIQSPRHLIKEKRETATLKCYPIPRHDTVYWYQQGPGQDPQFLISFYEKMQSDKGSIPDRFSAQQFSDYHSELNMSSLELGDSALYFCASSQGRERGYTFGSGTRLTVV.